One and the same sample provided the 29 T cell receptor beta chains below, sequenced in a study of blood T cell repertoires in COVID-19. Assay: immunoSEQ multiplex PCR; the TCRdb copy retains only in-frame clones and omits some. The table lists approximately 260,000 clones, roughly four fifths of them singletons. The sequenced sample was peripheral blood. These receptors all stem from a woman aged 80 or over with acute or convalescent COVID-19.

Here the CDR3 reads CASSPQQGAGGELFF. The CDR3 DNA sequence: TGCGCCAGCAGCCCGCAACAGGGGGCAGGCGGGGAGCTGTTTTTT. The V and J genes are TRBV5-1 and TRBJ2-2, with TRBD1 matching 9 bases. CDR3 length: 15 residues. Germline V lookup: CDR1 SGHRS, CDR2 YFSETQ. V shed 4 bases, J shed 7 bases, and the junction held 8 bases outside the gene matches.

CDR3 sequence reads: CASSLTPIPRGAPGGYTF. DNA of the CDR3: TGCGCCAGCAGCTTGACCCCTATTCCTCGGGGGGCGCCGGGAGGCTACACCTTC. The V call is TRBV5-1, the J call TRBJ1-2; maybe TRBD1 (6 bases). CDR1 is SGHRS, CDR2 YFSETQ, per germline. V lost 1 base and J 8 bases, leaving 27 bases between the germline ends. This CDR3 region has 18 residues.

The V and J genes are TRBV2 and TRBJ2-4; TRBD2 matches at 7 bases. Germline loops: CDR1 SNHLY, CDR2 FYNNEI. The trim removed 4 bases at V and 1 base at J, leaving 4 bases unmatched. This CDR3 comprises 15 residues. The CDR3 nucleotides read TGTGCCAGCAGTGGTAATAGCGGGGCCAAAAACATTCAGTACTTC. Its translation is CASSGNSGAKNIQYF.

This chain links TRBV19 with TRBJ1-2; D not certain. There are 12 residues in the CDR3. V lost 10 bases to trimming and J lost 2 bases, with 11 bases between them. Germline V lookup: CDR1 LNHDA, CDR2 SQIVND (reference sequence). The CDR3 sequence is CATGDGNYGYTF. The CDR3 nucleotides read TGTGCCACCGGCGACGGGAACTATGGCTACACCTTC.

This clone was seen a handful of times. The chain combines TRBV7-2 with TRBJ2-1; possibly TRBD1 for D (6 bases). This CDR3 spans 15 amino acids. The germline V gene has CDR1 SGHTA and CDR2 FQGNSA. V was cut by 5 bases and J by 0 bases, with 11 bases left in between. CDR3 nucleotides: TGTGCCAGCAGCGAGGACAGCAGCTCCTACAATGAGCAGTTCTTC. As protein: CASSEDSSSYNEQFF.

This clone was seen only a few times. The V call is TRBV2, the J call TRBJ1-5, with TRBD1 as a possible D gene (6 bases). This CDR3 is built from 14 residues. Germline assignment: CDR1 SNHLY and CDR2 FYNNEI. The V gene lost 4 bases and the J gene lost 1 base, with 8 bases spanning the gap. As DNA, the CDR3 is TGTGCCAGCAGTGGGACAGCAAGCAATCAGCCCCAGCATTTT. Encoded protein: CASSGTASNQPQHF.

The CDR3 DNA reads as TGTGCCAGTAGCGTCCGGGGGGGGAACACTGAAGCTTTCTTT. Translating it yields CASSVRGGNTEAFF. The gene calls are TRBV19 and TRBJ1-1; possible D gene TRBD1, 5 bases. Trimming shortened V by 6 bases and J by 1 base, and 12 bases separated the two germline ends. This CDR3 has 14 amino acids. The V gene's germline CDR1 is LNHDA and CDR2 SQIVND (reference sequence).

This sequence joins TRBV5-1 and TRBJ1-4; a possible D gene is TRBD1 (5 bases). The CDR3 contains 12 residues. V was clipped by 9 bases and J by 4 bases, with 10 bases between them. Germline CDR1 SGHRS, CDR2 YFSETQ. Here the CDR3 DNA reads TGCGCCAAAGGGGAGGGTAATGAAAAACTGTTTTTT. It yields the protein CAKGEGNEKLFF.

The chain uses TRBV19 and TRBJ1-2, with D possibly TRBD1 on 5 matching bases. V was pared by 2 bases and J by 2 bases, with 9 bases between. In germline, CDR1 is LNHDA, CDR2 SQIVND (reference sequence). This CDR3 has 14 residues. The CDR3 DNA reads TGTGCCAGTAGTATACGGGGGGAGAACTATGGCTACACCTTC. Translation: CASSIRGENYGYTF.

The V gene is TRBV5-1, the J gene TRBJ1-2; a possible D gene is TRBD1 (6 bases). CDR1 SGHRS and CDR2 YFSETQ come from the germline V gene. V gave up 0 bases and J gave up 6 bases, with 15 bases separating them. CDR3 length: 15 amino acids. Here the CDR3 DNA reads TGCGCCAGCAGCTTGGCCGGTCAGGGGAGGGATGGCTACACCTTC. It is translated as CASSLAGQGRDGYTF.

This sequence joins TRBV5-1 and TRBJ1-4; 8 bases are shared with TRBD1. V was clipped by 4 bases and J by 4 bases; unmatched bases: 3. This CDR3 is built from 14 residues. CDR1 SGHRS and CDR2 YFSETQ come from the germline V gene. CDR3 amino acids: CASSSGQGNEKLFF. The CDR3 DNA is TGCGCCAGCAGCAGTGGACAGGGTAATGAAAAACTGTTTTTT.

The chain uses TRBV5-1 and TRBJ2-7; 9 bases are shared with TRBD1. The V gene's germline CDR1 is SGHRS and CDR2 YFSETQ. The CDR3 sequence is 15 residues long. The V and J ends lost 6 bases and 2 bases, in that order; junction bases with no gene match: 9. For the CDR3, the DNA is TGCGCCAGCACCACGACAGGGGGGACCCCCTACGAGCAGTACTTC. It encodes CASTTTGGTPYEQYF.

The chain joins TRBV28 to TRBJ2-5; 8 bases are a match to TRBD2. Per germline, CDR1 MDHEN and CDR2 SYDVKM. Losses at the gene ends were 3 bases for V and 1 base for J; bases not matched to a gene: 4. This CDR3 has 15 residues. CDR3 nucleotide sequence: TGTGCCAGCAGTTTTATCGCGGGGGGCCAAGAGACCCAGTACTTC. Its translation: CASSFIAGGQETQYF.

The chain has TRBV11-3 and TRBJ2-1; 8 nucleotides align to TRBD1. J lost 6 bases, V lost 5 bases, and 3 bases had no gene match. The CDR3 consists of 13 residues. Germline V gives CDR1 SGHNT, CDR2 YENEEA. Here the CDR3 reads CASSPTGGNEQFF. The CDR3 DNA reads as TGTGCCAGCAGCCCCACAGGGGGCAATGAGCAGTTCTTC. Full variable domain (outside the CDR3, taken from reference TRBV11-3 and TRBJ2-1): EAGVVQSPRYKIIEKKQPVAFWCNPISGHNTLYWYLQNLGQGPELLIRYENEEAVDDSQLPKDRFSAERLKGVDSTLKIQPAELGDSAVYLCASSPTGGNEQFFGPGTRLTVL.

This sequence joins TRBV5-1 and TRBJ2-7; 7 positions agree with TRBD2. Unmatched junction bases numbered 18, after V lost 1 base and J lost 5 bases. The V gene's germline CDR1 is SGHRS and CDR2 YFSETQ. The CDR3 runs to 18 residues. CDR3 DNA sequence: TGCGCCAGCAGCTTGACTGCGCCCCGGGGAGGGATCCTGAACGAGCAGTACTTC. Translating it yields CASSLTAPRGGILNEQYF.

This clone was detected a few times. The J gene is TRBJ2-2, the V gene TRBV19; D unresolved. This CDR3 comprises 15 residues. V lost 6 bases and J lost 0, with 11 bases in between. Germline lookup yields CDR1 LNHDA and CDR2 SQIVND (reference sequence). The CDR3 DNA is TGTGCCAGTAGCGCGGCAGTCTCGAACACCGGGGAGCTGTTTTTT. This gives the protein CASSAAVSNTGELFF.

This sequence joins TRBV6-5 and TRBJ1-3, with D maybe TRBD1 (5 bases). The CDR3 totals 15 residues. Trimming took off 0 bases at V and 4 bases at J, with 10 bases between the two ends. The V gene's germline CDR1 is MNHEY and CDR2 SVGAGI. The CDR3 sequence: CASSYSNRLGNTIYF. CDR3 DNA: TGTGCCAGCAGTTACTCAAACAGGCTCGGAAACACCATATATTTT.

The chain is built from TRBV5-8 and TRBJ1-3; D gene unclear. Looked up from germline, CDR1 is SGHTS and CDR2 is YDEGEE. Trimming took 2 bases from V and 3 from J, leaving 3 bases between them. This CDR3 spans 12 amino acids. CDR3 in DNA: TGTGCCAGCAGCTTCAGTGGAAACACCATATATTTT. It encodes CASSFSGNTIYF.

This chain connects TRBV12-5 to TRBJ2-3; no reliable D call. V dropped 1 base and J dropped 10 bases, with 12 bases sitting between them. CDR3 size: 13 residues. CDR1 and CDR2 from the germline V gene are LGHNT and FRNRAP. The CDR3 DNA reads TGTGCTAGTGGTTTGGAACCCGACATCGCGCAGTATTTT. Protein product: CASGLEPDIAQYF.

The chain carries TRBV28 and TRBJ1-2; TRBD1 matches at 8 bases. This CDR3 is 16 amino acids long. Germline CDR1 MDHEN, CDR2 SYDVKM. With 3 bases clipped from V and 4 bases from J, the junction kept 10 bases outside the gene matches. CDR3 coding DNA: TGTGCCAGCAGTTTGGCCTCAGGGGGCCGGAGCTATGGCTACACCTTC. It translates to CASSLASGGRSYGYTF.

About this clone: In the same sample, other DNA sequences code for this CDR3. V gene TRBV3-1 (or the pseudogene TRBV3-2) combines with J gene TRBJ1-2, with D hard to call. This CDR3 is 14 amino acids long. The germline V and J ends were trimmed by 1 base and 0 bases, with 6 bases remaining between them. Per germline, CDR1 LGHDT and CDR2 YNNKEL (reference sequence). The CDR3 nucleotides read TGTGCCAGCAGCCAAGTCGGTCCTAACTATGGCTACACCTTC. Residues: CASSQVGPNYGYTF.

V usage is TRBV7-2 and J usage is TRBJ1-2; TRBD1 might be the D (5 bases). The CDR3 spans 14 residues. The ends were cut back, 5 bases at V and 6 bases at J, with 16 bases in the middle. Germline V lookup: CDR1 SGHTA, CDR2 FQGNSA. The CDR3 loop is CASSPPGRVDGYTF. The CDR3 DNA sequence: TGTGCCAGCAGCCCCCCTGGCAGGGTGGATGGCTACACCTTC.

This clone was detected only a few times. The CDR3 loop reads CASSQRTDYGYTF. Written as DNA, the CDR3 is TGTGCCAGCAGCCAGCGGACAGACTATGGCTACACCTTC. The chain combines TRBV5-4 with TRBJ1-2; maybe TRBD1 (6 bases). Trimming removed 4 bases from V and 3 bases from J, with 10 bases in between. The CDR3 loop spans 13 amino acids. Germline loops: CDR1 SGHNT, CDR2 YYREEE (reference sequence).

The chain carries TRBV6-4 and TRBJ1-6, with D unresolved. The ends were cut back, 2 bases at V and 7 bases at J, with 9 bases in the middle. This CDR3 is built from 14 residues. Germline V gives CDR1 MRHNA, CDR2 SNTAGT. The CDR3 protein is CASSDGPGNSPLHF. The DNA of the CDR3 is TGTGCCAGCAGTGACGGTCCGGGGAATTCACCCCTCCACTTT.

This clone was found a few times. This chain uses TRBV20-1 with TRBJ1-1; D call uncertain. The length of the CDR3 is 11 residues. Looked up from germline, CDR1 is DFQATT and CDR2 is SNEGSKA (reference sequence). V lost 3 bases, J lost 8 bases, and 10 bases lay in between. CDR3 amino acids: CSARGGLEAFF. In DNA form, the CDR3 reads TGCAGTGCTAGGGGTGGGCTCGAAGCTTTCTTT.

The chain uses TRBV5-5 and TRBJ2-7, with TRBD2 matching over 7 bases. V shed 3 bases, J shed 0 bases, and the junction held 3 bases outside the gene matches. The CDR3 totals 14 residues. Germline values: CDR1 SGHKS, CDR2 YYEKEE (reference sequence). The CDR3: CASSSRGDSYEQYF. Written as DNA, the CDR3 is TGTGCCAGCAGCTCCCGGGGGGACTCCTACGAGCAGTACTTC.

The table lists this clone with a few counts. The chain uses TRBV5-5 and TRBJ2-7; D is possibly TRBD1 (6 bases). The CDR3 covers 14 residues. V was cut by 4 bases and J by 7 bases, with 18 bases left in between. Germline lookup yields CDR1 SGHKS and CDR2 YYEKEE (reference sequence). Here the CDR3 reads CASSPTGYSGEQYF. The CDR3 bases are TGTGCCAGCAGCCCAACAGGGTACTCGGGGGAGCAGTACTTC.

The V call is TRBV24-1, the J call TRBJ2-3; tentatively, D is TRBD1 (8 bases). The CDR3 runs to 14 residues. CDR1 and CDR2 (germline): KGHDR, SFDVKD. V was cut by 6 bases and J by 8 bases, with 17 bases left in between. The CDR3 here is CATSPGQGGSTQYF. The CDR3 DNA is TGTGCCACCAGTCCAGGACAGGGAGGGAGTACGCAGTATTTT.

In this sample, this clone turned up a few times. The V call is TRBV19, the J call TRBJ1-5; D is uncertain. The V end was cut by 8 bases, the J end by 0 bases, with 11 bases between. Per germline, CDR1 LNHDA and CDR2 SQIVND (reference sequence). CDR3 length: 14 residues. The CDR3 spells CASREGHSNQPQHF. Here the CDR3 DNA reads TGTGCCAGTCGTGAGGGTCATAGCAATCAGCCCCAGCATTTT.